One sample yielded the 4 T cell receptor beta chains listed below, sequenced in a study of T cell responses to AZD1222 COVID-19 vaccine. Only in-frame clones appear in the TCRdb table, and some are missing; sequencing was by immunoSEQ multiplex PCR. The profile shows over 200,000 clones, roughly 94% of them singletons. The sequences come from peripheral blood, collected 28 days after the second dose of the MenACWY control vaccine. The receptors were sampled from an adult who received the MenACWY meningococcal vaccine as a control.

The chain couples TRBV3-1 (or the pseudogene TRBV3-2) to TRBJ2-1, with D tentatively TRBD1 (6 bases). The ends were cut back, 4 bases at V and 14 bases at J, with 18 bases in the middle. CDR3 size: 13 residues. CDR1 is LGHDT, CDR2 YNNKEL, per germline (reference sequence). CDR3 amino acids: CASSLRGWGSEFF. CDR3 coding DNA: TGTGCCAGCAGCCTCAGGGGATGGGGCTCAGAGTTCTTC.

In this sample, this clone turned up a few times. V and J are TRBV9 and TRBJ1-2; maybe TRBD1 (5 bases). The CDR3 consists of 13 residues. Germline V gene lookup returns CDR1 SGDLS and CDR2 YYNGEE. The V end was cut by 6 bases, the J end by 7 bases, with 16 bases between. The CDR3 region is CASTPGTRLGYTF. The DNA of the CDR3 is TGTGCCAGCACCCCCGGGACCCGTCTTGGCTACACCTTC.

The rearrangement uses TRBV16 and TRBJ2-3; D call uncertain. Germline lookup yields CDR1 KGHSY and CDR2 FQNENV. The V gene lost 0 bases and the J gene lost 2 bases, with 6 bases spanning the gap. This CDR3 contains 14 residues. The CDR3 spells CASSQSGVTDTQYF. CDR3 bases: TGTGCCAGCAGCCAATCTGGAGTCACAGATACGCAGTATTTT.

This clone was counted a single time. The chain has TRBV5-1 and TRBJ1-1; no reliable D call. V was clipped by 2 bases and J by 4 bases, with 12 bases between them. The CDR3 spans 14 residues. In germline, CDR1 is SGHRS, CDR2 YFSETQ. Here the CDR3 reads CASSLGGSVTEAFF. The DNA of the CDR3 is TGCGCCAGCAGCTTAGGAGGAAGTGTCACTGAAGCTTTCTTT.